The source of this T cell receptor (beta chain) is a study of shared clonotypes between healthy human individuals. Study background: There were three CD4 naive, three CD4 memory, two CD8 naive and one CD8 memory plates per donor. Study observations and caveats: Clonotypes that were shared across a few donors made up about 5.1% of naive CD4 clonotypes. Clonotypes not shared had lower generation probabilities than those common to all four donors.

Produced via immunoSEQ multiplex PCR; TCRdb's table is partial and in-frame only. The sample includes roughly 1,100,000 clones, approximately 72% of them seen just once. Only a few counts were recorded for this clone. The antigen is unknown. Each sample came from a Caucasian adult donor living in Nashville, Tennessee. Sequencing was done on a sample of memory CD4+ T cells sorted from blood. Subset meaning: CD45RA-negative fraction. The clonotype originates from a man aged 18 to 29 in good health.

DNA of the CDR3: TGTGCCTGGAGCGTCGAATTGACGGCAACTAATGAAAAACTGTTTTTT. Its translation: CAWSVELTATNEKLFF. J is TRBJ1-4 and V is TRBV30; D ambiguous. Germline V gene lookup returns CDR1 GTSNPN and CDR2 SVGIG (reference sequence). This CDR3 spans 16 amino acids. V was shortened by 3 bases and J by 0 bases, with 14 bases between the two germline ends. The variable domain in full, with the rest retrieved from reference TRBV30 and TRBJ1-4, is SQTIHQWPATLVQPVGSPLSLECTVEGTSNPNLYWYRQAAGRGLQLLFYSVGIGQISSEVPQNLSASRPQDRQFILSSKKLLLSDSGFYLCAWSVELTATNEKLFFGSGTQLSVL.